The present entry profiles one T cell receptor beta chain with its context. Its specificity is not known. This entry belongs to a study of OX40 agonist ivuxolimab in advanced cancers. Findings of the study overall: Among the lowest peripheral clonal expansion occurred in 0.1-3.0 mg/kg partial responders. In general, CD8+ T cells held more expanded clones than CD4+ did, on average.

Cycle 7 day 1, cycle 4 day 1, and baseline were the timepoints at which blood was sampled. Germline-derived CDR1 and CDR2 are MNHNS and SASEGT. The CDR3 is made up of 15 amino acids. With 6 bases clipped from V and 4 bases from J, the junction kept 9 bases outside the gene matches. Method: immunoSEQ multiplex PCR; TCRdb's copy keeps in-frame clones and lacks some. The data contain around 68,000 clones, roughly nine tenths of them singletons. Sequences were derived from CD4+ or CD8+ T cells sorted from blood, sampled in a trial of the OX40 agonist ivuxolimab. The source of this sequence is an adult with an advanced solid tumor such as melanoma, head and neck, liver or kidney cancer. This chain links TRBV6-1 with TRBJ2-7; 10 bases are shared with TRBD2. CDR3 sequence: CASRPASGSQYEQYF. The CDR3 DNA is TGTGCCAGCAGACCTGCTAGCGGGAGCCAATACGAGCAGTACTTC.